This TCR beta chain was observed in a study of T-cell memory formation after mild COVID-19. Study-wide points: A second wave of clones peaked on day 37, and their SARS-CoV-2 specificity went unconfirmed. Within pre-infection memory, some responding clones were found, suggesting cross-reactive memory joined. The study found contracting CD4+ clones mainly in CM and EM and contracting CD8+ clones in EMRA.

UMIs and sample barcodes were carried by the TCR alpha and TCR beta cDNA libraries that 5'RACE produced using constant-segment primers. MiXCR, run by TCRdb on the 5' RACE reads, gives a single entry per CDR3 protein. The table shows 210,000 or so distinct CDR3 sequences, with 15% to 20% occurring only once. This clonotype was detected a few times. Its target is unknown. Sequenced input: PBMCs or a T cell subset sorted from them (not recorded which). The receptor was isolated from an adult woman who had mild COVID-19 (a few samples of this study predate the infection). Cell type and time point are not known.

The CDR3 DNA reads TGTGCCAGCAGTTCACCGGGACAGGGTTATAGCAATCAGCCCCAGCATTTT. It encodes CASSSPGQGYSNQPQHF. J is TRBJ1-5 and V is TRBV12-3 or TRBV12-4, with TRBD1 matching 9 bases. The length of the CDR3 is 17 residues. J gave up 0 bases and V 4 bases, and 7 bases lay outside the gene matches.